The text below deals with one T cell receptor beta chain. No antigen is known for it. This sample stems from a study of fetal regulatory T cell absence and autoimmunity. Trimming cost V 5 bases and J 5 bases; bases outside gene matches: 5. Germline-derived CDR1 and CDR2 are WSHSY and SAAADI. The CDR3 runs to 16 residues. Sequencing used immunoSEQ multiplex PCR; TCRdb keeps in-frame clones, though not all of them. The sample yields 95,000 to 100,000 clones, 72% seen once. Whole-study results and caveats: The oligoclonal enrichment was interpreted as supporting antigen-driven pancreatic autoimmunity before birth in IPEX syndrome. Some top pancreas TCR clones were over 85-fold enriched versus cord blood. Cord blood and pancreas showed broadly similar TRB gene family usage.

This chain links TRBV10-2 with TRBJ2-3, with 15 bases matching TRBD2. The specimen was pancreas tissue. The receptor comes from a male donor with IPEX syndrome. The DNA for the CDR3 is TGCGCCAGCAGTCCGGGACTAGCGGGAGGTAAAGATACGCAGTATTTT. Translating gives CASSPGLAGGKDTQYF.